This T cell receptor beta chain was captured by sequencing in a study of blood T cell repertoires in COVID-19. Study-level background: The United States, Italy and Spain supplied acute and convalescent COVID-19 samples.

The CDR3 contains 15 residues. CDR1 is MDHEN and CDR2 is SYDVKM in the germline V gene. The junction had 8 bases not matched to a gene; V was cut back by 6 bases and J by 2 bases. Original data processing: Estimated nucleated cell counts came from reference gene primer amplification. Assay used: immunoSEQ multiplex PCR; TCRdb lists only in-frame clones, some missing. V, J and clone size were drawn from that table, and D and trimming were deduced from the DNA. The sample holds about 490,000 clones, approximately 85% seen once. The sequenced material came from peripheral blood. The source of this sequence is a human donor in a cohort sampled during active COVID-19. V gene TRBV28 combines with J gene TRBJ1-2, with 8 positions matching TRBD1. This CDR3 reads CASRFQGAINYGYTF. Here the CDR3 DNA reads TGTGCCAGCAGGTTTCAGGGGGCGATCAACTATGGCTACACCTTC.